These 30 T cell receptor beta chains came from one sample sequenced in a study of T cells after yellow fever vaccination. TCRdb recomputed calls from the 5' RACE reads with MiXCR, one row per CDR3 protein. The data show about 500,000 distinct CDR3 sequences, less than 20% seen once. Sequenced here: PBMCs, sampled more than 4 days after the first yellow fever vaccination. These receptors were collected from a man aged 18 to 29 who received the YFV17D yellow fever vaccine.

The rearrangement uses TRBV5-1 and TRBJ1-5; a weak D match, TRBD1 (5 bases). The CDR3 runs to 15 residues. Germline assignment: CDR1 SGHRS and CDR2 YFSETQ. Trimming took 3 bases from V and 3 from J, leaving 13 bases between them. The CDR3 DNA is TGCGCCAGCAGCTGGGACGGAACCGTCAATCAGCCCCAGCATTTT. Amino acids: CASSWDGTVNQPQHF.

V usage is TRBV9 and J usage is TRBJ2-2, with TRBD1 matching 8 bases. After removal of 0 bases from V and 6 bases from J, the junction contained 7 bases not matched to a gene. From germline, CDR1 is SGDLS and CDR2 YYNGEE. The CDR3 has 16 amino acids. The CDR3 sequence is CASSVVGDRRPGELFF. The CDR3 DNA reads as TGTGCCAGCAGCGTAGTAGGGGACAGGAGGCCCGGGGAGCTGTTTTTT.

This clonotype was observed a handful of times. J is TRBJ1-2 and V is TRBV5-6; 7 nucleotides match TRBD1. V trimming: 4 bases; J trimming: 8 bases; junction bases outside the gene matches: 11. CDR1 SGHDT and CDR2 YYEEEE come from the germline V gene. CDR3 length: 14 residues. This CDR3 reads CASSPQRQGYGYTF. The CDR3 bases are TGTGCCAGCAGCCCCCAAAGACAGGGATACGGCTACACCTTC.

This clonotype was detected a few times. The chain joins TRBV6-1 to TRBJ2-5, with D hard to call. The CDR3 contains 13 residues. The V gene lost 6 bases and the J gene lost 5 bases, with 13 bases spanning the gap. CDR1 is MNHNS and CDR2 is SASEGT in the germline V gene. The CDR3 sequence: CASRDGVGETQYF. In nucleotides, the CDR3 is TGTGCCAGCAGAGATGGGGTAGGCGAGACCCAGTACTTC.

This clonotype turned up a few times. The CDR3 protein is CASRTDTYNEQFF. CDR3 DNA: TGTGCCAGCAGGACGGACACCTACAATGAGCAGTTCTTC. The chain is built from TRBV5-5 and TRBJ2-1; the D gene is possibly TRBD1 (5 bases). Trimming pared 5 bases from V and 2 bases from J, leaving 8 bases between. In germline, CDR1 is SGHKS, CDR2 YYEKEE (reference sequence). The CDR3 contains 13 residues.

A word on this clonotype: At one end, the junction sequence differs from germline, possibly due to a read error. This chain uses TRBV6-1 with TRBJ1-2, with D hard to call. The CDR3 is made up of 15 amino acids. Germline CDR1 reads MNHNS; CDR2 reads SASEGT. CDR3 loop: CTSSHLPKDSYGYTF. CDR3 nucleotide sequence: TGTACCAGCAGCCACCTACCTAAAGATTCCTATGGCTACACCTTC.

The chain carries TRBV11-2 and TRBJ1-2; D is possibly TRBD1 (5 bases). V was trimmed by 0 bases and J by 2 bases, leaving 13 bases between them. CDR1 and CDR2 (germline): SGHAT, FQNNGV. This CDR3 region has 16 residues. DNA of the CDR3: TGTGCCAGCAGCTTAGATCTAGGGGTGGAAAACTATGGCTACACCTTC. Protein sequence: CASSLDLGVENYGYTF.

V usage is TRBV28 and J usage is TRBJ2-5, with D possibly TRBD1 on 6 matching bases. V dropped 6 bases and J dropped 1 base, with 9 bases sitting between them. Germline values: CDR1 MDHEN, CDR2 SYDVKM. This CDR3 is 13 amino acids long. The CDR3 region has the DNA TGTGCCAGCAGGAGGACAGCCCAAGAGACCCAGTACTTC. Translated: CASRRTAQETQYF.

This clonotype came up once. This chain joins TRBV5-4 and TRBJ1-3; tentatively, D is TRBD1 (6 bases). The V gene lost 3 bases and the J gene lost 0 bases, with 10 bases spanning the gap. The CDR3 runs to 15 residues. Germline V CDR1 and CDR2: SGHNT, YYREEE (reference sequence). The CDR3 reads CASSSKQGSGNTIYF. CDR3 bases: TGTGCCAGCAGCTCCAAACAGGGCTCTGGAAACACCATATATTTT.

This clonotype came up a few times. This rearrangement joins TRBV20-1 to TRBJ2-5; D possibly corresponds to TRBD1 (5 bases). Trimming stripped 1 base from V and 6 bases from J, with 15 bases between. This CDR3 is built from 14 residues. The V gene's germline CDR1 is DFQATT and CDR2 SNEGSKA (reference sequence). CDR3 protein: CSARAFLRGKTQYF. CDR3 bases: TGCAGTGCTAGAGCATTCCTTAGGGGAAAGACCCAGTACTTC.

This clonotype appeared a few times. The rearrangement joins TRBV7-3 to TRBJ2-3; D is uncertain. The CDR3 runs to 15 residues. CDR1 and CDR2 from the germline V gene are SGHTA and FQGTGA. Trimming stripped 4 bases from V and 1 base from J, with 12 bases between. The CDR3: CASSSSPDRTDTQYF. The CDR3 nucleotides read TGTGCCAGCAGCTCCTCTCCCGATCGCACAGATACGCAGTATTTT.

In this sample, this clonotype turned up many times. V is TRBV18 and J is TRBJ2-5; the D is unclear. Trimming cost V 8 bases and J 5 bases, with 9 bases left between them. The CDR3 contains 11 residues. Germline CDR1 is KGHSH and CDR2 is LQKENI. The CDR3 sequence: CASSPQETQYF. DNA for the CDR3: TGTGCCAGCAGCCCTCAGGAGACCCAGTACTTC.

This clonotype was counted only a few times. V is TRBV6-6 and J is TRBJ2-3; D may be TRBD1 or TRBD2 (5 bases each). Trimming removed 8 bases from V and 4 bases from J, with 13 bases in between. The germline gives CDR1 MNHNY, CDR2 SVGAGI (reference sequence). The CDR3 length is 13 residues. DNA for the CDR3: TGTGCCAGCGAGGGGCTGATGGCAGATACGCAGTATTTT. Translated, it gives CASEGLMADTQYF.

The V and J genes are TRBV28 and TRBJ2-1; 8 bases agree with TRBD1. CDR3 length equals 14 residues. Trimming took 5 bases from V and 7 from J; bases not matched to a gene: 7. CDR1 is MDHEN and CDR2 is SYDVKM in the germline V gene. The CDR3, as DNA: TGTGCCAGCAGTGGGACAGGTGCGAGGAATGAGCAGTTCTTC. Its translation is CASSGTGARNEQFF.

This clonotype was seen a handful of times. The chain employs TRBV28 and TRBJ1-2; no reliable D call. Trimming shortened V by 7 bases and J by 0 bases, and 12 bases separated the two germline ends. There are 14 residues in the CDR3. From germline, CDR1 is MDHEN and CDR2 SYDVKM. CDR3 in DNA: TGTGCCAGCAATAGGTGGATGCCTAACTATGGCTACACCTTC. As protein: CASNRWMPNYGYTF.

This clonotype was seen more than once but under ten times. The V call is TRBV12-5, the J call TRBJ2-3, with TRBD1 as a possible D gene (5 bases). The CDR3 totals 16 residues. Germline CDR1 reads LGHNT; CDR2 reads FRNRAP. Trimming shortened V by 6 bases and J by 0 bases, and 16 bases separated the two germline ends. This chain's CDR3 is CASGPSWGTSTDTQYF. In nucleotides, the CDR3 is TGTGCTAGTGGCCCTTCATGGGGCACTAGCACAGATACGCAGTATTTT. Full variable domain (remainder filled in from reference TRBV12-5 and TRBJ2-3): DARVTQTPRHKVTEMGQEVTMRCQPILGHNTVFWYRQTMMQGLELLAYFRNRAPLDDSGMPKDRFSAEMPDATLATLKIQPSEPRDSAVYFCASGPSWGTSTDTQYFGPGTRLTVL.

The sample holds a few counts of this clonotype. The V gene is TRBV6-5, the J gene TRBJ1-4; D remains unclear. Trimming took 1 base from V and 0 from J, leaving 9 bases between them. This CDR3 has 16 residues. CDR1 MNHEY and CDR2 SVGAGI come from the germline V gene. The DNA for the CDR3 is TGTGCCAGCAGTTACTTCGCAGATGCAACTAATGAAAAACTGTTTTTT. This gives the protein CASSYFADATNEKLFF.

V and J are TRBV6-1 and TRBJ1-1; 7 bases align to TRBD1. With 6 bases clipped from V and 11 bases from J, the junction kept 9 bases outside the gene matches. Germline V gene lookup returns CDR1 MNHNS and CDR2 SASEGT. The CDR3 has 12 residues. CDR3 nucleotide sequence: TGTGCCAGCAGCGTCACAGGGGTGGCCGCTTTCTTT. It codes for CASSVTGVAAFF.

This clonotype was seen a handful of times. This chain joins TRBV20-1 and TRBJ1-5; 7 bases map to TRBD1. This CDR3 has 11 residues. Per the germline V gene, CDR1 is DFQATT and CDR2 is SNEGSKA (reference sequence). The CDR3 sequence: CREDRYQPQHF. The CDR3 DNA reads TGCAGAGAGGACAGGTATCAGCCCCAGCATTTT.

Details on this clonotype: At one boundary the junction diverges from the germline segment, which might be a read error. The chain joins TRBV20-1 to TRBJ1-5; D is possibly TRBD1 (5 bases). Germline V gene lookup returns CDR1 DFQATT and CDR2 SNEGSKA (reference sequence). The CDR3 is 16 residues long. The chain's CDR3 is CSARETRDARNRPQHF. The CDR3, as DNA: TGCAGTGCTAGAGAGACCCGGGACGCAAGGAATCGGCCCCAGCATTTT.

This clonotype was picked up many times. The chain employs TRBV7-3 and TRBJ2-2; D unclear. There are 14 residues in the CDR3. Trimming took off 2 bases at V and 5 bases at J, with 9 bases between the two ends. CDR1 and CDR2 (germline): SGHTA, FQGTGA. Written as DNA, the CDR3 is TGTGCCAGCAGCTTAGACCGGGTGACCGGGGAGCTGTTTTTT. It codes for CASSLDRVTGELFF.

The V and J genes are TRBV5-1 and TRBJ2-5, with 8 bases fitting TRBD1. The V segment lost 5 bases and the J segment 5 bases; nucleotides outside the gene matches: 8. This CDR3 has 14 residues. The germline V gene encodes CDR1 SGHRS and CDR2 YFSETQ. The CDR3, as DNA: TGCGCCAGCAGATCTGGACAGGGAAGGGAGACCCAGTACTTC. It translates to CASRSGQGRETQYF.

The chain links TRBV5-1 to TRBJ2-2, with a tentative D call TRBD2 (6 bases). The CDR3 is 16 residues long. The germline V and J ends were trimmed by 2 bases and 0 bases, with 11 bases remaining between them. Germline CDR1 SGHRS, CDR2 YFSETQ. CDR3 bases: TGCGCCAGCAGCTTTCCAGCGGGCCCGAACACCGGGGAGCTGTTTTTT. Translated, it gives CASSFPAGPNTGELFF.

There are a few counts of this clonotype. The rearrangement links TRBV7-8 to TRBJ2-7; 15 bases line up with TRBD2. Germline assignment: CDR1 SGHVS and CDR2 FQNEAQ. The CDR3 is 18 residues long. Trimming removed 3 bases from V and 0 bases from J; junction bases left unmatched: 6. CDR3 bases: TGTGCCAGCAGCTTTGCCGGGACTAGCGGGGGGAACTCCTACGAGCAGTACTTC. It specifies CASSFAGTSGGNSYEQYF.

The rearrangement links TRBV21-1 to TRBJ1-3. TRBV21-1 constitutes a pseudogene. This CDR3 comprises 12 residues. CDR3 protein: CASSRAGNTIYF. CDR3 DNA: TGTGCCAGCAGCAGGGCCGGAAACACCATATATTTT.

This clonotype was found a few times. The V and J genes are TRBV12-3 or TRBV12-4 and TRBJ1-2; maybe TRBD1 (6 bases). CDR3 size: 15 residues. The germline V and J ends were trimmed by 5 bases and 5 bases, with 18 bases remaining between them. The CDR3 region has the DNA TGTGCCAGCAGTAGCCCGGGAGGGGGGCGATATGGCTACACCTTC. This sequence encodes CASSSPGGGRYGYTF.

This clonotype has more than one count but fewer than ten. The chain has TRBV7-2 and TRBJ1-6; no clear D. Germline CDR1 is SGHTA and CDR2 is FQGNSA. V lost 1 base and J lost 9, with 10 bases in between. The CDR3 runs 14 residues. CDR3 DNA: TGTGCCAGCAGCTTAGTGCTGATATCTTCACCCCTCCACTTT. Amino acid sequence: CASSLVLISSPLHF.

The sample holds many counts of this clonotype. The chain has TRBV7-2 and TRBJ1-2; TRBD1 is a possible D gene (6 bases). Between the trimmed V and J ends, which lost 7 bases and 1 base, there was a span of 13 bases. From germline, CDR1 is SGHTA and CDR2 FQGNSA. This CDR3 is 14 amino acids long. CDR3 sequence reads: CASTQMDSNYGYTF. CDR3 DNA sequence: TGTGCCAGCACCCAAATGGACAGTAACTATGGCTACACCTTC. Full variable domain (outside the CDR3, taken from reference TRBV7-2 and TRBJ1-2): GAGVSQSPSNKVTEKGKDVELRCDPISGHTALYWYRQSLGQGLEFLIYFQGNSAPDKSGLPSDRFSAERTGGSVSTLTIQRTQQEDSAVYLCASTQMDSNYGYTFGSGTRLTVV.

The sample holds many counts of this clonotype. This sequence joins TRBV12-3 or TRBV12-4 and TRBJ2-2; 10 bases align to TRBD1. With V trimmed by 6 bases and J by 3 bases, 1 base remained unmatched. The CDR3 has 14 amino acids. CDR3 residues: CASRTGGHTGELFF. As DNA, the CDR3 is TGTGCCAGCAGGACAGGGGGCCACACCGGGGAGCTGTTTTTT.

The chain joins TRBV5-1 to TRBJ1-4, with 12 bases lining up with TRBD1. After removal of 4 bases from V and 8 bases from J, the junction contained 3 bases not matched to a gene. Germline V gene sequence: CDR1 SGHRS, CDR2 YFSETQ. CDR3 length equals 14 residues. The CDR3 DNA sequence: TGCGCCAGCAGCACCGGGACAGGGGGCGAAAAACTGTTTTTT. This codes for CASSTGTGGEKLFF.